This T cell receptor (beta chain) was captured in a study of blood T cell repertoires in COVID-19. After removal of 5 bases from V and 1 base from J, the junction contained 9 bases not matched to a gene. Germline CDR1 LNHDA, CDR2 SQIVND (reference sequence). CDR3 length equals 19 residues. Participants were placed into cohorts based on the clinical history they reported. TCRdb's table, derived via immunoSEQ multiplex PCR, lists solely in-frame clones and lacks some. Among 200,000 or so clones, 80% to 90% were seen once, and the ten largest hold more than 3%. The source material was PBMCs or T cells enriched from blood (not recorded which). The chain has TRBV19 and TRBJ2-2; 14 nucleotides agree with TRBD2. The sequence was obtained from a woman aged 30 to 39 who had been exposed to COVID-19. CDR3 DNA: TGTGCCAGTAGTGCCCGACTAGCGGGAGGGCCGGAGAACACCGGGGAGCTGTTTTTT. Translated: CASSARLAGGPENTGELFF.